This record concerns one T cell receptor beta chain sequence. In the original processing: Nucleated cell counts were estimated from reference gene primer amplification. The method was immunoSEQ multiplex PCR; TCRdb's version includes in-frame clones alone and lacks a portion of them. V and J calls and clone size are copied from that table; D and trimming were computed from the DNA. The sample holds under 150,000 clones; about 77% are singletons and the top ten take roughly 4.2%. Germline V gene data show CDR1 as LGHNA and CDR2 as YNFKEQ. V was cut by 0 bases and J by 8 bases, with 13 bases left in between. This CDR3 contains 14 residues. The sample belongs to a study of blood T cell repertoires in COVID-19. About the study: The cDNA or gDNA used as material had been derived from T cells, B-cell-depleted T cells, or PBMCs.

The source is a man between 60 and 70 years old with acute or convalescent COVID-19. What was sequenced was peripheral blood. This chain connects TRBV4-2 to TRBJ1-1; maybe TRBD1 (5 bases). CDR3 region: CASSQEAGTREAFF. The CDR3 nucleotides read TGTGCCAGCAGCCAAGAAGCAGGGACTAGAGAAGCTTTCTTT.